The 4 T cell receptor beta chains listed next were all sequenced from one sample in a study of CD8+CD57+ T cells in acquired aplastic anemia. The template used for profiling TCR beta VDJ and CDR3 was genomic DNA. TCRdb used MiXCR to reprocess the reads, holding one entry per CDR3 protein. Among 250,000 to 300,000 distinct CDR3 sequences listed, about 56% were seen once. The sample was sorted CD4+, CD8+, or CD8+CD57+ T cells (not recorded which) from PBMCs. These receptors came from a human donor with severe aplastic anemia or a healthy control (not recorded which).

The rearrangement links TRBV5-1 to TRBJ1-1; D remains unclear. Looked up from germline, CDR1 is SGHRS and CDR2 is YFSETQ. V was trimmed by 4 bases and J by 3 bases, leaving 7 bases between them. This CDR3 region has 12 residues. The CDR3 sequence: CASSPDDTEAFF. The CDR3 nucleotides are TGCGCCAGCAGCCCGGACGACACTGAAGCTTTCTTT.

In its sample, this clonotype was seen many times. This chain joins TRBV20-1 and TRBJ1-5, with a possible D match to TRBD1 (6 bases). V lost 0 bases and J 0 bases, leaving 9 bases between the germline ends. CDR1 DFQATT and CDR2 SNEGSKA come from the germline V gene (reference sequence). The CDR3 extends over 15 amino acids. The CDR3 spells CSARDRDNSNQPQHF. The CDR3 bases are TGCAGTGCTAGAGACCGGGACAATAGCAATCAGCCCCAGCATTTT.

In the case of this clonotype: One junction end disagrees with the germline gene, perhaps due to a read error. The J gene is TRBJ1-1, the V gene TRBV4-3; possibly TRBD1 for D (6 bases). The CDR3 is 14 residues long. Germline values: CDR1 LGHNA, CDR2 YSLEER. The CDR3 here is CACSSPQGRTEAFF. CDR3 DNA sequence: TGCGCCTGCAGCAGCCCACAGGGTCGGACTGAAGCTTTCTTT.

This chain connects TRBV10-3 to TRBJ2-2; D gene uncertain. Germline-derived CDR1 and CDR2 are ENHRY and SYGVKD. V was shortened by 4 bases and J by 7 bases, with 4 bases between the two germline ends. This CDR3 has 11 residues. CDR3 region: CAISGDGELFF. CDR3 sequence (DNA): TGTGCCATCAGTGGAGACGGGGAGCTGTTTTTT.